The table lists the clone carrying this T cell receptor (beta chain) with a few counts. The antigen remains undetermined. This sample was taken from a study of spatial heterogeneity in lung cancer. Background on the study: Alpha-chain sequences were consistently detected in smaller numbers than beta-chain sequences.

This sample's time point: sample taken at primary tumor resection. The CDR3 has 15 amino acids. Germline V lookup: CDR1 DFQATT, CDR2 SNEGSKA (reference sequence). Trimming took 3 bases from V and 2 from J; bases not matched to a gene: 6. Broader study findings: Expanded alpha and beta TCR counts within tumors tracked tumor mutation counts.

Every cDNA TCR molecule received its own unique molecular identifier. TCRdb re-derived calls from the 5' RACE reads in MiXCR, one entry per CDR3 protein. The sample lists around 8,100 distinct CDR3 sequences; more than 10% were seen once. Specimen: lung tumor tissue, collected at surgery. The J gene is TRBJ2-3, the V gene TRBV20-1; 9 bases agree with TRBD2. The sequence was collected from a male donor with early-stage non-small cell lung cancer. CDR3: CSASSLAGTTDTQYF. DNA of the CDR3: TGCAGTGCTAGCTCTCTAGCGGGAACCACAGATACGCAGTATTTT.